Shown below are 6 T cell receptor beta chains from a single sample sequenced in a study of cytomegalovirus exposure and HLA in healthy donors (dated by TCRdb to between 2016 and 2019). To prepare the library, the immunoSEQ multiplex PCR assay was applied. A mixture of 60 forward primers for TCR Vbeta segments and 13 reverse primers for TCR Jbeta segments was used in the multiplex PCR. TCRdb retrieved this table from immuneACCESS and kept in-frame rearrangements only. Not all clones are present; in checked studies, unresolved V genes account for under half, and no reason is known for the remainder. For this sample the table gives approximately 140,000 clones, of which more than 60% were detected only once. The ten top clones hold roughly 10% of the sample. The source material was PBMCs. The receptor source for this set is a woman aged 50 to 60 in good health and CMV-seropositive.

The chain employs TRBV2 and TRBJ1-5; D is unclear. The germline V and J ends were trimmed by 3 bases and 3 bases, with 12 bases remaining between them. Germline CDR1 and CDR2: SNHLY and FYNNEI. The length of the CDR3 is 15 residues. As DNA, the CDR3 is TGTGCCAGCAGTGATCGGGGTCAGGCCAATCAGCCCCAGCATTTT. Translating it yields CASSDRGQANQPQHF.

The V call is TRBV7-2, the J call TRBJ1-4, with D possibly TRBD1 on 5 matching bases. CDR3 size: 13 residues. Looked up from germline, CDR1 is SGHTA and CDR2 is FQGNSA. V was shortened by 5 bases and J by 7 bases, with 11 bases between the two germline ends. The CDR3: CASSRTGGEKLFF. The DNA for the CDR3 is TGTGCCAGCAGCCGAACGGGGGGTGAAAAACTGTTTTTT.

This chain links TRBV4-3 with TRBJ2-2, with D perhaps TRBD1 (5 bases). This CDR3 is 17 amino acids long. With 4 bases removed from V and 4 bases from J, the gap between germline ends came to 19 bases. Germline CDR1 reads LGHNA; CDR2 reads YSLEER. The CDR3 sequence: CASSPIGQGALTGELFF. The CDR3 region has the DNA TGCGCCAGCAGCCCAATCGGGCAAGGGGCCCTCACCGGGGAGCTGTTTTTT.

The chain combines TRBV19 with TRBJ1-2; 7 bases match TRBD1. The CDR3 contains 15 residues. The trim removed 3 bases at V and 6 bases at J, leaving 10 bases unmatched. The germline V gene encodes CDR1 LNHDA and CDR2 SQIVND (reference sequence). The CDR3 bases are TGTGCCAGTAGTATCCCCGGGACAGTTGGAAATGGCTACACCTTC. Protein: CASSIPGTVGNGYTF.

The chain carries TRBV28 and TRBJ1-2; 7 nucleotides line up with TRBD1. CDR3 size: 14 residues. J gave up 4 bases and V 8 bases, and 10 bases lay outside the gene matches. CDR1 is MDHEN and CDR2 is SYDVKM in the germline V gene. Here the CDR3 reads CASRSRGRVYGYTF. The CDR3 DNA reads TGTGCCAGCCGCTCAAGGGGGCGCGTCTATGGCTACACCTTC.

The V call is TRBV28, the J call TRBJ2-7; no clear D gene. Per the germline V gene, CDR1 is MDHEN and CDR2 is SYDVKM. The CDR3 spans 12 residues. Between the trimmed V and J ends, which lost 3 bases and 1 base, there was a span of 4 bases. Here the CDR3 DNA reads TGTGCCAGCAGTTTCCCGTCCTACGAGCAGTACTTC. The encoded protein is CASSFPSYEQYF.